Each of the 20 T cell receptor beta chains below was sequenced from the same sample in a study of cytomegalovirus exposure and HLA in healthy donors. Vbeta (60) and Jbeta (13) primers were used in the PCR. Clones were read by immunoSEQ multiplex PCR, and TCRdb kept only the in-frame ones, dropping some. The sample consists of about 110,000 clones, 81% of them appearing once. Sequencing used PBMCs. The receptor set was obtained from a man under 40 in good health and CMV-seronegative.

This clone showed up just a few times. The rearrangement links TRBV6-1 to TRBJ2-7; TRBD2 might be the D (7 bases). CDR1 is MNHNS, CDR2 SASEGT, per germline. This CDR3 comprises 15 residues. Trimming removed 7 bases at V and 0 bases at J, with 16 bases between. The DNA of the CDR3 is TGTGCCAGCAATCTGGGGGGGGCAAGCTCCTACGAGCAGTACTTC. Translation: CASNLGGASSYEQYF.

This chain links TRBV5-1 with TRBJ1-2, with 8 bases fitting TRBD1. The CDR3 extends over 15 amino acids. Losses at the gene ends were 2 bases for V and 3 bases for J; bases not matched to a gene: 6. Looked up from germline, CDR1 is SGHRS and CDR2 is YFSETQ. The CDR3, as DNA: TGCGCCAGCAGCTTAACACAGGGGGGTCACTATGGCTACACCTTC. Protein sequence: CASSLTQGGHYGYTF.

Comments on this clone: Other nucleotide sequences from this sample produce the same CDR3. The chain is built from TRBV19 and TRBJ2-1; TRBD2 matches 8 bases. V lost 8 bases to trimming and J lost 0 bases; unmatched junction nucleotides: 3. The CDR3 loop spans 14 amino acids. Per germline, CDR1 LNHDA and CDR2 SQIVND (reference sequence). In DNA form, the CDR3 reads TGTGCCAGTTCGAGCGGGAGCTCCTACAATGAGCAGTTCTTC. Amino acid sequence: CASSSGSSYNEQFF.

This clone was seen more than once but under ten times. The rearrangement joins TRBV6-4 to TRBJ2-5, with 8 bases that match TRBD2. Germline CDR1 and CDR2: MRHNA and SNTAGT. The CDR3 runs 15 residues. Trimming removed 3 bases from V and 5 bases from J; junction bases left unmatched: 8. In nucleotides, the CDR3 is TGTGCCAGCAGTGAGGGAGCGGGAGCTAGTGAGACCCAGTACTTC. Translated: CASSEGAGASETQYF.

This chain connects TRBV6-5 to TRBJ2-6; D possibly corresponds to TRBD2 (6 bases). CDR1 is MNHEY and CDR2 is SVGAGI in the germline V gene. Trimming stripped 0 bases from V and 2 bases from J, with 8 bases between. This CDR3 contains 16 residues. For the CDR3, the DNA is TGTGCCAGCAGTTACTCAGGAGGGACTGGGGCCAACGTCCTGACTTTC. Translating it yields CASSYSGGTGANVLTF.

The gene calls are TRBV30 and TRBJ2-1, with TRBD2 matching 9 bases. This CDR3 spans 14 amino acids. Looked up from germline, CDR1 is GTSNPN and CDR2 is SVGIG (reference sequence). Trimming cost V 5 bases and J 6 bases; bases outside gene matches: 8. This CDR3 reads CAWQFVAGANEQFF. The CDR3 coding sequence is TGTGCCTGGCAGTTTGTAGCGGGAGCCAATGAGCAGTTCTTC.

The genes are TRBV28 and TRBJ1-5, with D unresolved. V lost 6 bases, J lost 3 bases, and 15 bases lay in between. CDR1 is MDHEN, CDR2 SYDVKM, per germline. This CDR3 has 15 amino acids. The CDR3 DNA sequence: TGTGCCAGCAGCTTCCGGCAGGCGAACAATCAGCCCCAGCATTTT. Translated, it gives CASSFRQANNQPQHF.

The genes are TRBV6-5 and TRBJ2-7, with a tentative D call TRBD1 (6 bases). Trimming took 8 bases from V and 5 from J, leaving 22 bases between them. The CDR3 is 15 amino acids. Germline V lookup: CDR1 MNHEY, CDR2 SVGAGI. The DNA for the CDR3 is TGTGCCAGCGCTCGACCGTCACAGGGTTTCCACGAGCAGTACTTC. It specifies CASARPSQGFHEQYF.

The chain links TRBV6-1 to TRBJ2-1, with D possibly matching TRBD1 (5 bases). The CDR3 extends over 15 amino acids. Germline-derived CDR1 and CDR2 are MNHNS and SASEGT. Trimming removed 3 bases from V and 2 bases from J, with 11 bases in between. The CDR3 is CASSDWGRAYNEQFF. CDR3 bases: TGTGCCAGCAGTGATTGGGGCAGGGCCTACAATGAGCAGTTCTTC.

This clone showed up just a few times. The chain employs TRBV14 and TRBJ1-1; no definite D call. Per germline, CDR1 SGHDN and CDR2 FVKESK. V lost 4 bases to trimming and J lost 7 bases, with 10 bases between them. The CDR3 sequence is 12 residues long. The CDR3 is CASSPGGGEAFF. The CDR3 DNA follows: TGTGCCAGCAGCCCGGGAGGAGGTGAAGCTTTCTTT. The full variable domain, rest sourced from reference TRBV14 and TRBJ1-1, is EAGVTQFPSHSVIEKGQTVTLRCDPISGHDNLYWYRRVMGKEIKFLLHFVKESKQDESGMPNNRFLAERTGGTYSTLKVQPAELEDSGVYFCASSPGGGEAFFGQGTRLTVV.

V usage is TRBV14 and J usage is TRBJ2-5, with 10 nucleotides matching TRBD2. The CDR3 is 18 residues long. CDR1 and CDR2 (germline): SGHDN, FVKESK. The V segment lost 5 bases and the J segment 5 bases; nucleotides outside the gene matches: 17. CDR3 nucleotides: TGTGCCAGCAGCTACCAAAGGACTAGCGGAGGGAGGAGGGAGACCCAGTACTTC. Protein product: CASSYQRTSGGRRETQYF.

The genes are TRBV9 and TRBJ2-7; a weak D match, TRBD2 (6 bases). Per germline, CDR1 SGDLS and CDR2 YYNGEE. The CDR3 loop spans 14 amino acids. Trimming cost V 4 bases and J 1 base, with 12 bases left between them. CDR3 in DNA: TGTGCCAGCAGCCCATCGGGGACTTCCTACGAGCAGTACTTC. Amino acids: CASSPSGTSYEQYF.

V is TRBV2 and J is TRBJ2-7, with 10 bases that match TRBD1. CDR1 and CDR2 (germline): SNHLY, FYNNEI. After removal of 4 bases from V and 2 bases from J, the junction contained 11 bases not matched to a gene. CDR3 length equals 17 residues. The CDR3 DNA reads as TGTGCCAGCAGTGTAGAGTTGGGGACAGGGGAGCCCTACGAGCAGTACTTC. Its translation: CASSVELGTGEPYEQYF.

The CDR3 here is CASSLAGHGYTF. As DNA, the CDR3 is TGTGCCAGCAGTCTGGCAGGGCATGGCTACACCTTC. The chain carries TRBV28 and TRBJ1-2; a possible D gene is TRBD1 (5 bases). Germline values: CDR1 MDHEN, CDR2 SYDVKM. There are 12 residues in the CDR3. Deletions cut 5 bases from V and 6 bases from J, with 10 bases between.

A word on this clone: This sample also contains other DNA sequences that code for the same CDR3. The V gene is TRBV5-1, the J gene TRBJ2-5; D ambiguous. From germline, CDR1 is SGHRS and CDR2 YFSETQ. The ends were cut back, 0 bases at V and 5 bases at J, with 5 bases in the middle. The length of the CDR3 is 12 residues. The CDR3 nucleotides are TGCGCCAGCAGCTTGGCCGGGGAGACCCAGTACTTC. Its translation: CASSLAGETQYF.

As DNA, the CDR3 is TGTGCCAGCCCACAGGGTCGCAATCAGCCCCAGCATTTT. It specifies CASPQGRNQPQHF. This sequence joins TRBV25-1 and TRBJ1-5; D is perhaps TRBD1 (6 bases). The CDR3 runs 13 residues. CDR1 is MGHDK, CDR2 SYGVNS, per germline. Trimming took 8 bases from V and 2 from J, leaving 10 bases between them.

This clone was picked up one time. This rearrangement joins TRBV13 to TRBJ1-2; D possibly corresponds to TRBD1 (6 bases). The CDR3 is made up of 14 amino acids. CDR1 and CDR2 (germline): PRHDT, FYEKMQ (reference sequence). V gave up 0 bases and J gave up 8 bases, with 13 bases separating them. The CDR3 reads CASSLGGRGWGYTF. For the CDR3, the DNA is TGTGCCAGCAGCTTAGGGGGCAGGGGTTGGGGCTACACCTTC.

The chain is built from TRBV7-2 and TRBJ1-2; D is uncertain. The CDR3 length is 16 residues. Trimming stripped 8 bases from V and 5 bases from J, with 24 bases between. From germline, CDR1 is SGHTA and CDR2 FQGNSA. This CDR3 reads CASGTYLKDWRYGYTF. CDR3 bases: TGTGCCAGCGGTACCTATCTAAAGGACTGGCGGTATGGCTACACCTTC.

This rearrangement joins TRBV25-1 to TRBJ2-7; 9 nucleotides align to TRBD1. The germline gives CDR1 MGHDK, CDR2 SYGVNS. V dropped 6 bases and J dropped 3; count of bases not matched to a gene: 9. The CDR3 has 15 residues. The CDR3 protein is CASRGAGTGFYEQYF. DNA for the CDR3: TGTGCCAGCAGAGGTGCTGGGACAGGGTTCTACGAGCAGTACTTC.

The chain combines TRBV28 with TRBJ1-2, with 7 positions matching TRBD1. CDR3 size: 13 residues. V shed 7 bases and J 6 bases; nucleotides not matched to a gene: 8. Germline V gene sequence: CDR1 MDHEN, CDR2 SYDVKM. The CDR3 protein is CASKSRGRHGYTF. Here the CDR3 DNA reads TGTGCCAGCAAATCCAGGGGGAGGCATGGCTACACCTTC.